This entry describes one T cell receptor beta chain. What it recognizes is unknown. The source material, RNA transcripts, was used to amplify TCR beta CDR3 regions. The TCR CDR3 first-round RT-PCR relied on the HTBI primer set. From the multiplex PCR reads, TCRdb called clonotypes with MiXCR, one entry per CDR3 protein. The table includes around 400,000 distinct CDR3 sequences, around 14% detected once. CDR1 and CDR2 (germline): LNHDA, SQIVND (reference sequence). CDR3 length: 16 residues. Trimming left V 2 bases short and J 2 bases short, with 14 bases between. This record belongs to a study of T cells in Graves' hyperthyroidism and ophthalmopathy. Study-wide results and limits: Model predictions of ophthalmopathy came a median around 6.5 months before onset. Most expanded thyroid clonotypes above 0.001 also appeared in blood.

Aged 18 to 65, the patients had hyperthyroidism that was newly diagnosed and had lasted under 2 months. Sequenced material: blood. The clonotype was recovered from a woman aged 18-29 years with Graves' hyperthyroidism that later progressed to Graves' ophthalmopathy. The J gene is TRBJ2-3, the V gene TRBV19; D might be TRBD1 (6 bases). CDR3 amino acids: CASSIPGQRVTDTQYF. The CDR3 DNA reads TGTGCCAGTAGTATACCCGGACAGCGCGTCACAGATACGCAGTATTTT.